The 17 T cell receptor beta chains reported below all come from one sample, sequenced in a study of identical twins (dated by TCRdb to 2016 to 2017). The library came from 5' RACE. Sequencing used an Illumina HiSeq 2000. In TCRdb, the public reads were trimmed at Q25 with fastp and aligned with MiXCR, with productive beta chains retained. CDR3 protein duplicates are merged, each entry listing the most common genes and DNA. The sample table holds fewer than 550,000 distinct CDR3 sequences, of which roughly an eighth were seen once. Of the sample, more than 0.8% falls within the top ten clones. The same data also went into a second study, on yellow fever vaccine responses in identical twins.

Sequenced material: CD4+ T cells sorted from blood. These TCRs come from a young woman in good health.

The table lists this clonotype with a few counts. This chain links TRBV5-1 with TRBJ1-1, with a tentative D call TRBD1 (5 bases). CDR1 and CDR2 from the germline V gene are SGHRS and YFSETQ. V gave up 0 bases and J gave up 3 bases, with 12 bases separating them. The CDR3 length is 15 residues. CDR3 nucleotides: TGCGCCAGCAGCTTGGGGGGCACCGAGGACACTGAAGCTTTCTTT. Its translation is CASSLGGTEDTEAFF. Based on the CDR3 plus reference TRBV5-1 and TRBJ1-1, the full variable domain is KAGVTQTPRYLIKTRGQQVTLSCSPISGHRSVSWYQQTPGQGLQFLFEYFSETQRNKGNFPGRFSGRQFSNSRSEMNVSTLELGDSALYLCASSLGGTEDTEAFFGQGTRLTVV.

This sequence joins TRBV5-1 and TRBJ2-7; tentative D call: TRBD1 (6 bases). The germline CDR1 and CDR2 sequences are SGHRS and YFSETQ. Trimming removed 0 bases from V and 5 bases from J, with 12 bases in between. This CDR3 has 14 amino acids. The CDR3 DNA follows: TGCGCCAGCAGCTTGGCTGGGGGCGTCGACGAGCAGTACTTC. Translation: CASSLAGGVDEQYF.

CDR3 sequence: CSANYRDQPQHF. The CDR3, as DNA: TGCAGTGCCAACTACAGGGATCAGCCCCAGCATTTT. The chain combines TRBV20-1 with TRBJ1-5; a weak D match, TRBD1 (6 bases). The CDR3 is 12 amino acids. Trimming cost V 6 bases and J 5 bases, with 11 bases left between them. Germline CDR1 and CDR2: DFQATT and SNEGSKA (reference sequence).

For the CDR3, the DNA is TGCAGTGCTAGAGTCCGGGACGGAACCTACGAGCAGTACTTC. Protein product: CSARVRDGTYEQYF. This chain joins TRBV20-1 and TRBJ2-7, with D perhaps matching TRBD1 or TRBD2 (5 bases each). Per the germline V gene, CDR1 is DFQATT and CDR2 is SNEGSKA (reference sequence). Deletions cut 1 base from V and 2 bases from J, with 12 bases between. The CDR3 is 14 amino acids.

This clonotype was seen at least ten times. CDR3 in amino acids: CASSLLSSGGASYEQYF. CDR3 sequence (DNA): TGTGCCAGCAGTTTACTTTCTTCCGGGGGGGCATCCTACGAGCAGTACTTC. The chain joins TRBV28 to TRBJ2-7; TRBD2 matches at 8 bases. J gave up 1 base and V 2 bases, and 10 bases lay outside the gene matches. The CDR3 length is 17 residues. Germline CDR1 MDHEN, CDR2 SYDVKM.

The chain couples TRBV20-1 to TRBJ1-6; perhaps TRBD1 as D (5 bases). The V end was cut by 0 bases, the J end by 8 bases, with 5 bases between. The CDR3 has 12 residues. Germline V gives CDR1 DFQATT, CDR2 SNEGSKA (reference sequence). CDR3 nucleotide sequence: TGCAGTGCTAGAGAGGGGGATTCACCCCTCCACTTT. Translated: CSAREGDSPLHF.

In this sample, this clonotype turned up a few times. DNA of the CDR3: TGTGCCAGCAGTACCTCCCGGGACTATGTGGGCCAGCATTTT. Its translation: CASSTSRDYVGQHF. This rearrangement joins TRBV27 to TRBJ1-5; perhaps TRBD1 as D (5 bases). The ends were cut back, 5 bases at V and 12 bases at J, with 20 bases in the middle. The CDR3 covers 14 residues. Per the germline V gene, CDR1 is MNHEY and CDR2 is SMNVEV (reference sequence).

This clonotype appeared a few times. DNA for the CDR3: TGCGCCAGCCGCTCGGGACAGGGTTACAATGAGCAGTTCTTC. This gives the protein CASRSGQGYNEQFF. V and J are TRBV10-1 and TRBJ2-1; TRBD1 agrees at 9 bases. The junction had 6 bases not matched to a gene; V was cut back by 8 bases and J by 4 bases. In germline, CDR1 is WNHNN, CDR2 SYGVQD (reference sequence). This CDR3 has 14 residues.

This clonotype was seen a handful of times. Written as DNA, the CDR3 is TGTGCCAGCAGTTTTGTTAGCGGGATGTCCACAGATACGCAGTATTTT. As protein: CASSFVSGMSTDTQYF. The chain uses TRBV28 and TRBJ2-3; 8 nucleotides match TRBD2. The J segment lost 2 bases and the V segment lost 3 bases, leaving 7 bases of the junction unmatched. CDR3 size: 16 residues. The germline V gene encodes CDR1 MDHEN and CDR2 SYDVKM. The whole variable domain, filled in from reference TRBV28 and TRBJ2-3, reads DVKVTQSSRYLVKRTGEKVFLECVQDMDHENMFWYRQDPGLGLRLIYFSYDVKMKEKGDIPEGYSVSREKKERFSLILESASTNQTSMYLCASSFVSGMSTDTQYFGPGTRLTVL.

This clonotype was found a few times. V and J are TRBV12-3 or TRBV12-4 and TRBJ2-3; 9 nucleotides align to TRBD2. V shed 6 bases, J shed 0 bases, and the junction held 7 bases outside the gene matches. The CDR3 length is 16 residues. In nucleotides, the CDR3 is TGTGCCAGCAGGTCGATTAGCGGGAGTAGCACAGATACGCAGTATTTT. This sequence encodes CASRSISGSSTDTQYF.

This clonotype was detected many times. V usage is TRBV20-1 and J usage is TRBJ2-7; TRBD2 matches at 12 bases. Germline lookup yields CDR1 DFQATT and CDR2 SNEGSKA (reference sequence). This CDR3 is built from 16 residues. V lost 5 bases to trimming and J lost 0 bases; unmatched junction nucleotides: 8. The CDR3 sequence: CSAFSSGRGSSYEQYF. The CDR3 DNA reads TGCAGTGCTTTCTCTAGCGGGAGGGGCTCCTCCTACGAGCAGTACTTC.

This clonotype was detected only a few times. This chain links TRBV7-2 with TRBJ2-4; 9 nucleotides align to TRBD2. Germline V gene lookup returns CDR1 SGHTA and CDR2 FQGNSA. The CDR3 length is 16 residues. Losses at the gene ends were 1 base for V and 7 bases for J; bases not matched to a gene: 8. The CDR3 spells CASSLVAGGAVNIQYF. CDR3 sequence (DNA): TGTGCCAGCAGCTTAGTCGCGGGGGGGGCTGTTAACATTCAGTACTTC.

This clonotype came up a few times. This CDR3 is CASSSPEGYGYTF. DNA for the CDR3: TGTGCCAGCAGTTCGCCAGAGGGCTATGGCTACACCTTC. The chain recombines TRBV12-3 or TRBV12-4 with TRBJ1-2; D gene uncertain. The CDR3 spans 13 residues. V lost 4 bases, J lost 4 bases, and 10 bases lay in between.

This clonotype was counted only a few times. The chain is built from TRBV20-1 and TRBJ2-1, with 8 bases lining up with TRBD2. The germline V gene has CDR1 DFQATT and CDR2 SNEGSKA (reference sequence). The ends lost 3 bases at V and 10 bases at J; junction bases unmatched: 2. This CDR3 contains 11 residues. The DNA of the CDR3 is TGCAGTGCTAGTCGCGGGGGGGAGCAGTTCTTC. Amino acids: CSASRGGEQFF.

This clonotype turned up a few times. The missing conserved phenylalanine or tryptophan at the end of this CDR3 makes a read error likely. This chain connects TRBV5-6 to TRBJ1-5; the match to TRBD1 covers 9 bases. The CDR3 totals 13 residues. The J segment lost 6 bases and the V segment lost 3 bases, leaving 1 base of the junction unmatched. CDR1 SGHDT and CDR2 YYEEEE come from the germline V gene. The CDR3 loop is CASSWTGAQPQHL. The CDR3, as DNA: TGTGCCAGCAGCTGGACAGGGGCTCAGCCCCAGCATCTT.

The chain combines TRBV15 with TRBJ2-7, with 8 bases fitting TRBD2. CDR1 is LNHNV and CDR2 is YYDKDF in the germline V gene (reference sequence). The V gene end was trimmed by 5 bases and the J gene end by 1 base; junction bases not matched to a gene: 10. CDR3 size: 16 residues. CDR3 in amino acids: CATSGRRGGHSYEQYF. The CDR3 DNA follows: TGTGCCACCAGCGGCCGCCGGGGGGGCCATTCCTACGAGCAGTACTTC.

CDR3 sequence reads: CSAGTGLSEKLFF. The CDR3, as DNA: TGCAGCGCAGGGACAGGATTATCTGAAAAACTGTTTTTT. V and J are TRBV29-1 and TRBJ1-4; 8 nucleotides match TRBD1. The CDR3 length is 13 residues. Per germline, CDR1 SQVTM and CDR2 ANQGSEA. V lost 7 bases, J lost 7 bases, and 8 bases stayed unmatched.